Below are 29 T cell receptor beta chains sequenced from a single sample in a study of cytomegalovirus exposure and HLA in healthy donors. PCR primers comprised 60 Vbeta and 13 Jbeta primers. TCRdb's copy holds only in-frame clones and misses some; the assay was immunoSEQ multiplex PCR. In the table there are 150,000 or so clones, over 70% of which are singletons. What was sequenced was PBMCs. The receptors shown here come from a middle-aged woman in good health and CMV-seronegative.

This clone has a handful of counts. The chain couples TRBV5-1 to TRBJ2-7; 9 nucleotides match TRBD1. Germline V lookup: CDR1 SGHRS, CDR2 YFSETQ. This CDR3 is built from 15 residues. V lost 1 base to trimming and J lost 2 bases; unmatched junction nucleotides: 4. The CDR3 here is CASSLRQGEAYEQYF. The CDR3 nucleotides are TGCGCCAGCAGCTTGAGACAGGGGGAGGCCTACGAGCAGTACTTC.

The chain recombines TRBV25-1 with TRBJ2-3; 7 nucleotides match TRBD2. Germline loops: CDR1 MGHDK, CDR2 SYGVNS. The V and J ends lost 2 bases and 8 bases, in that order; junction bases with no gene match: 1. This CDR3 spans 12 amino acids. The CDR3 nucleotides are TGTGCCAGCAGTGAAGGGGAGGGTACGCAGTATTTT. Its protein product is CASSEGEGTQYF. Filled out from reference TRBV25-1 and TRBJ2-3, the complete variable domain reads EADIYQTPRYLVIGTGKKITLECSQTMGHDKMYWYQQDPGMELHLIHYSYGVNSTEKGDLSSESTVSRIRTEHFPLTLESARPSHTSQYLCASSEGEGTQYFGPGTRLTVL.

Here the CDR3 DNA reads TGTGCCAGCAGCTTAGGCGTCTTCACTAGGTTCCACACCGGGGAGCTGTTTTTT. Translating gives CASSLGVFTRFHTGELFF. The J gene is TRBJ2-2, the V gene TRBV13, with D maybe TRBD2 (5 bases). This CDR3 spans 18 amino acids. CDR1 PRHDT and CDR2 FYEKMQ come from the germline V gene (reference sequence). Trimming took 0 bases from V and 3 from J, leaving 17 bases between them.

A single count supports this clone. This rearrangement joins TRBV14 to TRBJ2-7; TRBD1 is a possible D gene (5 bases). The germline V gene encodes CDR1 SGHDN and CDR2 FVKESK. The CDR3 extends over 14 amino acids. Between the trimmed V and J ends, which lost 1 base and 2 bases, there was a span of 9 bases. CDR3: CASSQVRGTYEQYF. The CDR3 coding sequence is TGTGCCAGCAGCCAAGTAAGGGGCACCTACGAGCAGTACTTC.

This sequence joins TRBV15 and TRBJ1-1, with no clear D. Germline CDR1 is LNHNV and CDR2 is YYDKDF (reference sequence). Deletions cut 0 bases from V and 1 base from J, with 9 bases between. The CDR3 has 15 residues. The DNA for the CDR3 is TGTGCCACCAGCAGAGATCGTAGACAGAACACTGAAGCTTTCTTT. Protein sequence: CATSRDRRQNTEAFF.

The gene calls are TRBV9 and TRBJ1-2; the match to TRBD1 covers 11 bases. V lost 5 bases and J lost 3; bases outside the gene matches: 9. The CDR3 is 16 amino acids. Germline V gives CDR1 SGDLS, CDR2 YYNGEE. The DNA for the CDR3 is TGTGCCAGCAGTACTACCGGGACAGGGGGGGACTATGGCTACACCTTC. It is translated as CASSTTGTGGDYGYTF.

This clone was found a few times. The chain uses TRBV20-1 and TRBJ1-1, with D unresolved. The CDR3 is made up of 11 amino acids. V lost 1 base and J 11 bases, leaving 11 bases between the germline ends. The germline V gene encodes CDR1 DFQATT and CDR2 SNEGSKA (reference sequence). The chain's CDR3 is CSARARVSAFF. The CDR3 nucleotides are TGCAGTGCTAGAGCGCGGGTGTCGGCTTTCTTT.

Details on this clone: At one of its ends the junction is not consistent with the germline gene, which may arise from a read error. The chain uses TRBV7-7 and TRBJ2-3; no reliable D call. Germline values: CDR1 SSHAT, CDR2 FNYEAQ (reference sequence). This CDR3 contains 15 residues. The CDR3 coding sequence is TGTGCTAGCAGCGCCGATGAGTCTAGCACAGATACGCAGTATTTT. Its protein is CASSADESSTDTQYF.

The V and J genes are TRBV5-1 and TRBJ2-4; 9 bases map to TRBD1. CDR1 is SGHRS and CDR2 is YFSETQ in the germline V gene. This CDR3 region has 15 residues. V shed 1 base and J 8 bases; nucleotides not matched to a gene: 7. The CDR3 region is CASSLMDRGSDIQYF. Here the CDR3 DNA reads TGCGCCAGCAGCTTGATGGACAGGGGTAGTGACATTCAGTACTTC. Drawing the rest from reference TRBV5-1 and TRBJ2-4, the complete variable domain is KAGVTQTPRYLIKTRGQQVTLSCSPISGHRSVSWYQQTPGQGLQFLFEYFSETQRNKGNFPGRFSGRQFSNSRSEMNVSTLELGDSALYLCASSLMDRGSDIQYFGAGTRLSVL.

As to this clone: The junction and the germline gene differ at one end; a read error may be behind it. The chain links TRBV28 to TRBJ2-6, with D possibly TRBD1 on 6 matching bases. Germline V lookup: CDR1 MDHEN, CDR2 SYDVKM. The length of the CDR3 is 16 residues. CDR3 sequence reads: CASRRPQGSGANGLTF. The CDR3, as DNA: TGTGCCAGCAGGCGACCACAGGGTTCTGGGGCCAACGGCCTGACTTTC.

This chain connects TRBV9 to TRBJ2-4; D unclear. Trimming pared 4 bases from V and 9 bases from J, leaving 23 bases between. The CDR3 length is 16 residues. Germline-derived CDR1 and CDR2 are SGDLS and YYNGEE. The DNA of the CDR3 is TGTGCCAGCAGCCCTGCGGCGACGCAACGTGGCGGCATTCAGTACTTC. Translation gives CASSPAATQRGGIQYF.

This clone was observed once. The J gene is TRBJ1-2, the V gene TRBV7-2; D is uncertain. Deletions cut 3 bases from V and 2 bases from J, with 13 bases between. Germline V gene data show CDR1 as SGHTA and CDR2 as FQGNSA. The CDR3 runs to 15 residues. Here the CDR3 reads CASSFTLNPNYGYTF. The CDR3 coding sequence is TGTGCCAGCAGCTTCACGCTAAATCCAAACTATGGCTACACCTTC.

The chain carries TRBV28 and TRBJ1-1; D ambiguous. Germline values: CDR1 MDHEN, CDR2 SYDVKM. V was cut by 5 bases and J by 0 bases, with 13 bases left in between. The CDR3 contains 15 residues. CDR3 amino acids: CASSAGGGMNTEAFF. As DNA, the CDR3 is TGTGCCAGCAGTGCCGGTGGAGGGATGAACACTGAAGCTTTCTTT.

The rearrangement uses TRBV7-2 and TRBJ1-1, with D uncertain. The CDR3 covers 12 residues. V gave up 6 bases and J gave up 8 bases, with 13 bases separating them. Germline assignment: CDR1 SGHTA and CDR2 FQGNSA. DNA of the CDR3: TGTGCCAGCAGGACTGGTGGCAGAGAAGCTTTCTTT. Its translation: CASRTGGREAFF.

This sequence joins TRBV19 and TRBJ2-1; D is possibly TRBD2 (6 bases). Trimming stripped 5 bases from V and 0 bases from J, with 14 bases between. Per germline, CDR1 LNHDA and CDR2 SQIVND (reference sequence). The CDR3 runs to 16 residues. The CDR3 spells CASSFSVRGSYNEQFF. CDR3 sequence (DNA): TGTGCCAGTAGTTTTTCAGTGCGGGGCTCCTACAATGAGCAGTTCTTC.

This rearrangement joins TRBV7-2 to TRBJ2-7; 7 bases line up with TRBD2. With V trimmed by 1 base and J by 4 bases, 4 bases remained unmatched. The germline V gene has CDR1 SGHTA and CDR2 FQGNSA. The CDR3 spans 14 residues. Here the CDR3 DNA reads TGTGCCAGCAGCTTAGAGGGACTACCTTACGAGCAGTACTTC. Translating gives CASSLEGLPYEQYF.

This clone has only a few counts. The CDR3: CASSYGQEYGYTF. As DNA, the CDR3 is TGTGCCAGCAGTTACGGACAGGAATATGGCTACACCTTC. This chain joins TRBV6-5 and TRBJ1-2, with 7 bases aligning to TRBD1. CDR1 is MNHEY and CDR2 is SVGAGI in the germline V gene. The V and J ends lost 2 bases and 5 bases, in that order; junction bases with no gene match: 2. The CDR3 length is 13 residues.

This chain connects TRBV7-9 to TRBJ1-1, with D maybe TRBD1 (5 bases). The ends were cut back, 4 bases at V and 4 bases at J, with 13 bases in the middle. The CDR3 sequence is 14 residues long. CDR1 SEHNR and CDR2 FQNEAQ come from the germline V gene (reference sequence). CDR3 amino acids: CASSSPGVSTEAFF. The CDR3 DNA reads TGTGCCAGCAGCTCCCCGGGGGTGAGCACTGAAGCTTTCTTT.

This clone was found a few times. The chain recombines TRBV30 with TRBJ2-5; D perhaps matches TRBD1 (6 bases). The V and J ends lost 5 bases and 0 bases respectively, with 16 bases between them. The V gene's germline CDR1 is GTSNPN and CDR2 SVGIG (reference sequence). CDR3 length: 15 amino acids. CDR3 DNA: TGTGCCTGGGGGGGTTCCACAGGGTACCAAGAGACCCAGTACTTC. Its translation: CAWGGSTGYQETQYF.

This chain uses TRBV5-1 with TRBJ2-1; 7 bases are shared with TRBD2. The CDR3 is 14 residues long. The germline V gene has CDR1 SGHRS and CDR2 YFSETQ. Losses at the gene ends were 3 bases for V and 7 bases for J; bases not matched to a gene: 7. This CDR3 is CASSWGGRENEQFF. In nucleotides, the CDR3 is TGCGCCAGCAGCTGGGGGGGTAGGGAGAATGAGCAGTTCTTC.

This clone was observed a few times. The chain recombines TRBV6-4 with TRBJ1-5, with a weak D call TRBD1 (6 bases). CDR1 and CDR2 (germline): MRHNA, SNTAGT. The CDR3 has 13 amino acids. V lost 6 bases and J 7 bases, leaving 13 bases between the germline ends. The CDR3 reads CASSEIRGQPQHF. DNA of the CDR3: TGTGCCAGCAGCGAAATAAGGGGGCAGCCCCAGCATTTT.

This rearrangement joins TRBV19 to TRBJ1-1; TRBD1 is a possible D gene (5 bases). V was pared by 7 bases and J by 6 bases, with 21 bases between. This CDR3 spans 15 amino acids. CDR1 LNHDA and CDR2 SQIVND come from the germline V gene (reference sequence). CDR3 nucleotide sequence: TGTGCCAGTACCCCTGGCAGTTTAGGGGAACCTGAAGCTTTCTTT. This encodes CASTPGSLGEPEAFF.

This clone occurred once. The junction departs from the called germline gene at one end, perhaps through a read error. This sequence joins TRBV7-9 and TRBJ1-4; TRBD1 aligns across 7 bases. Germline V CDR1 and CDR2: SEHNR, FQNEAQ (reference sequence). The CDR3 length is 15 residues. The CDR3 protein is CSSSSRQGGNEKLFF. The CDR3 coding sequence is TGTTCCAGCAGCTCCCGACAGGGAGGTAATGAAAAACTGTTTTTT.

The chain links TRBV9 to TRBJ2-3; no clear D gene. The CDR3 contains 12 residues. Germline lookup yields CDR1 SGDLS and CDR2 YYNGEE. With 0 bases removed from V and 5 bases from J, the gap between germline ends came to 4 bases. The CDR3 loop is CASSVGGDTQYF. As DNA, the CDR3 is TGTGCCAGCAGCGTAGGAGGAGATACGCAGTATTTT.

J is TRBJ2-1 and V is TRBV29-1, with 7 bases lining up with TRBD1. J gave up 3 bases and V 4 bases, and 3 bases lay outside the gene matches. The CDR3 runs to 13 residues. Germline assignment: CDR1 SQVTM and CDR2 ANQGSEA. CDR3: CSVVGDSYNEQFF. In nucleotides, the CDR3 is TGCAGCGTTGTCGGGGACAGCTACAATGAGCAGTTCTTC.

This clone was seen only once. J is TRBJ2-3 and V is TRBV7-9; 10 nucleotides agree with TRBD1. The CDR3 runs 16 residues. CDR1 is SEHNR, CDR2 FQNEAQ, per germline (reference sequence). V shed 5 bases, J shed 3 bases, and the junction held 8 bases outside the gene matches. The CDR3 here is CASSPRQGAPTDTQYF. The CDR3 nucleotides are TGTGCCAGCAGCCCACGACAGGGGGCCCCTACAGATACGCAGTATTTT. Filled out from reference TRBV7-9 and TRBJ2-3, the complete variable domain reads DTGVSQNPRHKITKRGQNVTFRCDPISEHNRLYWYRQTLGQGPEFLTYFQNEAQLEKSRLLSDRFSAERPKGSFSTLEIQRTEQGDSAMYLCASSPRQGAPTDTQYFGPGTRLTVL.

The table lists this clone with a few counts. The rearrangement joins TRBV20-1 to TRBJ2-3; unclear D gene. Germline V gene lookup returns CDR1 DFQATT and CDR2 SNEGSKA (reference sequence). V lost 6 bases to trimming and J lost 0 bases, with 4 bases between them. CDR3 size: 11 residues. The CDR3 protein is CSAVSTDTQYF. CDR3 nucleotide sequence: TGCAGTGCCGTAAGCACAGATACGCAGTATTTT.

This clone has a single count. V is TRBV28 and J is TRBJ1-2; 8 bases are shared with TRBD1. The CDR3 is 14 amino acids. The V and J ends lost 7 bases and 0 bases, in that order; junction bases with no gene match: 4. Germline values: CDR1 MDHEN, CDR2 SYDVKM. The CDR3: CASTPGQANYGYTF. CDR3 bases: TGTGCCAGCACCCCGGGACAGGCTAACTATGGCTACACCTTC.

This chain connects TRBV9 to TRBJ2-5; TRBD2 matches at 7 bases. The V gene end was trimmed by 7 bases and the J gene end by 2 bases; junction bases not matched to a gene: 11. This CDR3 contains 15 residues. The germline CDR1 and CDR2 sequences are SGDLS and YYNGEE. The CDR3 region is CASLPNAAGQETQYF. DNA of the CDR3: TGTGCCAGCCTACCGAACGCAGCGGGGCAAGAGACCCAGTACTTC.